This T cell receptor (beta chain) was retrieved from a study of tumor-infiltrating lymphocytes in oesophageal squamous cell carcinoma. One entry per CDR3 protein, called by TCRdb with MiXCR from the PCR reads. Of around 6,200 distinct CDR3 sequences listed, about 15% are singletons. This clonotype is deemed medium-sized. V lost 4 bases, J lost 4 bases, and 14 bases lay in between. The length of the CDR3 is 15 residues. CDR1 is MNHNS, CDR2 SASEGT, per germline. The chain couples TRBV6-1 to TRBJ2-1, with D possibly being TRBD1 (5 bases). The receptor was derived from a male donor with esophageal squamous cell carcinoma. Sequences were obtained from normal esophageal tissue next to the tumor. The CDR3 is CASSAEQEPYNEQFF. The DNA for the CDR3 is TGTGCCAGCAGTGCCGAACAGGAACCTTACAATGAGCAGTTCTTC.